A selection of T cell receptor beta chains follows, all from one sample in a study of OX40 agonist ivuxolimab in advanced cancers. Sequenced by immunoSEQ multiplex PCR; TCRdb stores in-frame clones only, minus some. The table includes 25,000 to 35,000 clones, about four fifths detected once. The sample consisted of CD4+ or CD8+ T cells sorted from blood, taken in a trial of the OX40 agonist ivuxolimab. These receptors were taken from an adult with an advanced solid tumor such as melanoma, head and neck, liver or kidney cancer. CDR3s include the opening cysteine and the closing phenylalanine or tryptophan. The D gene is left open where the match is weak. Expanded clones get a size class; other rows say once, few or many, or leave the size out.

>TRBJ1-2|.|few|TRBV27
TGTGCCAGCAGTACTGGGACGGGTGGCTACACCTTC
CASSTGTGGYTF
>TRBJ2-1|.|.|TRBV11-2
TGTGCCAGCAGCTTTCGCGGGAATTACAATGAGCAGTTCTTC
CASSFRGNYNEQFF
>TRBJ2-7|TRBD2|.|TRBV4-2
TGTGCCAGCAGCCAAGATGGGGAGACCGGGACTAGTGTCTACGAGCAGTACTTC
CASSQDGETGTSVYEQYF
>TRBJ2-5|.|.|TRBV4-1
TGCGCCAGCAGCCGAGCCGACAGGGACTGGGAGACCCAGTACTTC
CASSRADRDWETQYF
>TRBJ2-5|.|.|TRBV4-1
TGCGCCAGCAGCCAAGAGAGTAAGGACCCCCTGACAGAGACCCAGTACTTC
CASSQESKDPLTETQYF
>TRBJ1-2|TRBD1|.|TRBV4-1
TGCGCCAGCAGCCAAGTGTACCGGGACAGGGCGAGCTATGGCTACACCTTC
CASSQVYRDRASYGYTF
>TRBJ2-5|.|.|TRBV21-1
TGTGCCAGCAGCAAAGCGGGAGACCAAGAGACCCAGTACTTC
CASSKAGDQETQYF
>TRBJ1-2|.|.|TRBV14
TGTGCCAGCAGCCAGAGGGGATTAGCTAACTATGGCTACACCTTC
CASSQRGLANYGYTF
>TRBJ2-2|.|.|TRBV6-5
TGTGCCAGCAAGGGGGAGCCCGGGGAGCTGTTTTTT
CASKGEPGELFF
>TRBJ1-1|TRBD1|.|TRBV4-1
TGCGCCAGCAGCCATACAGGGGTAACTGAAGCTTTCTTT
CASSHTGVTEAFF
>TRBJ2-1|TRBD2|.|TRBV11-3
TGTGCCAGCAGCTTATCCGGACTAGCGAATGAGCAGTTCTTC
CASSLSGLANEQFF
>TRBJ1-1|.|few|TRBV30
TGTGCCTGGAGTAGGATCTCAGCGAACACTGAAGCTTTCTTT
CAWSRISANTEAFF
>TRBJ2-1|.|.|TRBV21-1
TGTGCCAGCAGCTTCCAAACCAAGGGAGAGTACAATGAGCAGTTCTTC
CASSFQTKGEYNEQFF
>TRBJ2-3|TRBD2|.|TRBV7-2
TGTGCCAGCACCCCAGCGGGGGCCGTCACAGATACGCAGTATTTT
CASTPAGAVTDTQYF
>TRBJ2-2|TRBD1|.|TRBV7-9
TGTGCCAGCAGTTACAGGGGGGAAAACACCGGGGAGCTGTTTTTT
CASSYRGENTGELFF
>TRBJ2-5|.|.|TRBV6-6
TGTGCCAGCAGTTACGTGCCCAAAGCAGAGACCCAGTACTTC
CASSYVPKAETQYF